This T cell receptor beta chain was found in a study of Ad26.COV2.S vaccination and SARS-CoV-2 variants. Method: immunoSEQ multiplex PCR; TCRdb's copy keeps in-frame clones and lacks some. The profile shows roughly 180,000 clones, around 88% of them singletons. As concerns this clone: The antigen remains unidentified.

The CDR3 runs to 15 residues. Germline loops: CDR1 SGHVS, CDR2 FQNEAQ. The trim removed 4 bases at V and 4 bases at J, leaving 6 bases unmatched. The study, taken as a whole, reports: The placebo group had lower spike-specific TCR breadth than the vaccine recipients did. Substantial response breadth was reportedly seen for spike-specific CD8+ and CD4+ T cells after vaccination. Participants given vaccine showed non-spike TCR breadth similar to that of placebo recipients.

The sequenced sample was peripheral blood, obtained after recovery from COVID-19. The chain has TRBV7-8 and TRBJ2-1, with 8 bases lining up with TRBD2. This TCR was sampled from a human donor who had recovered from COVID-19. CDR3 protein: CASSSYSGAYNEQFF. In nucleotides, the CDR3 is TGTGCCAGCAGCTCCTATAGCGGGGCTTACAATGAGCAGTTCTTC.